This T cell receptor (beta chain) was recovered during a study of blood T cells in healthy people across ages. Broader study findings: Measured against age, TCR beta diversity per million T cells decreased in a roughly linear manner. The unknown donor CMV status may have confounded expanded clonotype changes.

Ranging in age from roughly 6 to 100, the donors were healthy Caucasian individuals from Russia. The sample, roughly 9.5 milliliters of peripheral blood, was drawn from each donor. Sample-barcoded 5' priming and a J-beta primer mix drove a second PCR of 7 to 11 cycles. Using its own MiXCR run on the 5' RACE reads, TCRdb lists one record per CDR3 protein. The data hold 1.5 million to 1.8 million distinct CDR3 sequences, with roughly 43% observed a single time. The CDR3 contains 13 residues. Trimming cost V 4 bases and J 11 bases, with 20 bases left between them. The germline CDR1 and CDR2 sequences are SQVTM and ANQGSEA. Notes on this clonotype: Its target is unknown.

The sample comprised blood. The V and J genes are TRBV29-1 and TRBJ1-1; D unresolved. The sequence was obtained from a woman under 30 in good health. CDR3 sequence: CSVVGRLSERAFF. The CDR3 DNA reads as TGCAGCGTTGTCGGAAGATTATCCGAACGGGCTTTCTTT.